The clone carrying this T cell receptor (beta chain) occurred a few times. One entry per CDR3 protein results from TCRdb running MiXCR on the 5' RACE reads. The data contain about 55,000 distinct CDR3 sequences, about 4% of them singletons. This CDR3 contains 14 residues. Germline assignment: CDR1 LGHDT and CDR2 YNNKEL (reference sequence). V shed 8 bases, J shed 0 bases, and the junction held 5 bases outside the gene matches. This sample stems from a study of neurological immune-mediated disorders. Sequencing input: PBMCs. V usage is TRBV3-1 and J usage is TRBJ2-3; the match to TRBD2 covers 7 bases. The TCR originated in a man in his forties or fifties with multiple sclerosis. The CDR3 region is CASCSSGSTDTQYF. For the CDR3, the DNA is TGTGCCAGCTGCTCTAGCGGCAGCACAGATACGCAGTATTTT.